Listed here are 16 T cell receptor beta chains from one sample, sequenced in a study of OX40 agonist ivuxolimab in advanced cancers. Using immunoSEQ multiplex PCR, the repertoire was profiled, and TCRdb retains in-frame clones only, with some absent. This table has roughly 99,000 clones, under 95% appearing once. Here the sequenced sample was CD4+ or CD8+ T cells sorted from blood, taken in a trial of the OX40 agonist ivuxolimab. These receptors were taken from an adult with an advanced solid tumor such as melanoma, head and neck, liver or kidney cancer.

This sequence joins TRBV7-2 and TRBJ1-1, with 8 bases aligning to TRBD1. Germline V gene lookup returns CDR1 SGHTA and CDR2 FQGNSA. The CDR3 is 14 residues long. With V trimmed by 5 bases and J by 0 bases, 2 bases remained unmatched. The chain's CDR3 is CASSTDRVNTEAFF. DNA for the CDR3: TGTGCCAGCAGCACGGACAGGGTGAACACTGAAGCTTTCTTT.

The CDR3 reads CASSPRTERTGELFF. The CDR3 coding sequence is TGTGCCAGCAGCCCCCGGACGGAAAGAACCGGGGAGCTGTTTTTT. The chain joins TRBV11-3 to TRBJ2-2; D gene uncertain. The CDR3 has 15 amino acids. Germline CDR1 and CDR2: SGHNT and YENEEA. The ends were cut back, 5 bases at V and 5 bases at J, with 15 bases in the middle.

The J gene is TRBJ2-5, the V gene TRBV5-6, with TRBD2 matching over 7 bases. CDR1 SGHDT and CDR2 YYEEEE come from the germline V gene. The junction had 3 bases not matched to a gene; V was cut back by 3 bases and J by 1 base. The CDR3 covers 14 residues. CDR3 bases: TGTGCCAGCAGCTCCCGGGAGGTCCAAGAGACCCAGTACTTC. Protein sequence: CASSSREVQETQYF.

This clone was counted once. V gene TRBV7-8 combines with J gene TRBJ2-2, with 7 positions matching TRBD2. The CDR3 has 16 amino acids. V lost 4 bases and J lost 0; bases outside the gene matches: 5. Looked up from germline, CDR1 is SGHVS and CDR2 is FQNEAQ. The CDR3 DNA reads TGTGCCAGCAGCTCGTATAGCGGGCCGAACACCGGGGAGCTGTTTTTT. Protein sequence: CASSSYSGPNTGELFF. Based on the CDR3 plus reference TRBV7-8 and TRBJ2-2, the full variable domain is GAGVSQSPRYKVAKRGQDVALRCDPISGHVSLFWYQQALGQGPEFLTYFQNEAQLDKSGLPSDRFFAERPEGSVSTLKIQRTQQEDSAVYLCASSSYSGPNTGELFFGEGSRLTVL.

This clone showed up just once. V is TRBV6-4 and J is TRBJ1-2; possibly TRBD1 for D (5 bases). Per germline, CDR1 MRHNA and CDR2 SNTAGT. The CDR3 totals 13 residues. Trimming cost V 6 bases and J 7 bases, with 15 bases left between them. Here the CDR3 reads CASSPMGGVGYTF. The CDR3 DNA follows: TGTGCCAGCAGCCCTATGGGGGGTGTTGGCTACACCTTC.

The J gene is TRBJ2-1, the V gene TRBV5-1; tentative D call: TRBD2 (6 bases). V lost 2 bases and J lost 0, with 9 bases in between. CDR3 length: 15 residues. Germline CDR1 reads SGHRS; CDR2 reads YFSETQ. The CDR3 here is CASSFVGLSYNEQFF. The DNA for the CDR3 is TGCGCCAGCAGCTTTGTGGGACTCTCCTACAATGAGCAGTTCTTC.

About this clone itself: The germline gene is not matched at one end of the junction; a read error may be the cause. The sample has other DNA sequences that encode this CDR3 too. V and J are TRBV7-7 and TRBJ2-7; D tentatively reads TRBD1 or TRBD2 (6 bases each). The length of the CDR3 is 14 residues. The germline V gene encodes CDR1 SSHAT and CDR2 FNYEAQ (reference sequence). The CDR3 sequence is CASSLGGGGNEQYF. CDR3 bases: TGTGCTAGCAGCTTAGGGGGAGGAGGAAATGAGCAGTACTTC. Together with reference TRBV7-7 and TRBJ2-7, the CDR3 gives the full variable domain: GAGVSQSPRYKVTKRGQDVTLRCDPISSHATLYWYQQALGQGPEFLTYFNYEAQPDKSGLPSDRFSAERPEGSISTLTIQRTEQRDSAMYRCASSLGGGGNEQYFGPGTRLTVT.

The V call is TRBV28, the J call TRBJ2-7; TRBD2 aligns across 10 bases. The CDR3 runs 14 residues. The junction had 4 bases not matched to a gene; V was cut back by 5 bases and J by 3 bases. CDR1 MDHEN and CDR2 SYDVKM come from the germline V gene. The CDR3 region has the DNA TGTGCCAGCAGTCTAGCGGGAGAATTCTACGAGCAGTACTTC. It specifies CASSLAGEFYEQYF.

V and J are TRBV5-1 and TRBJ2-7; no firm D call. The CDR3 loop spans 14 amino acids. V was trimmed by 3 bases and J by 2 bases, leaving 12 bases between them. Germline CDR1 SGHRS, CDR2 YFSETQ. CDR3 sequence (DNA): TGCGCCAGCAGCTCCGGCCGAACTCCCTACGAGCAGTACTTC. Encoded protein: CASSSGRTPYEQYF.

The rearrangement joins TRBV28 to TRBJ1-1; D call uncertain. The CDR3 has 13 residues. V shed 6 bases and J shed 3 bases, with 11 bases lying between them. Germline-derived CDR1 and CDR2 are MDHEN and SYDVKM. DNA for the CDR3: TGTGCCAGCAGACTAAATCCGGACACTGAAGCTTTCTTT. Translation gives CASRLNPDTEAFF.

The genes are TRBV18 and TRBJ2-7; D is perhaps TRBD1 or TRBD2 (5 bases each). CDR1 and CDR2 (germline): KGHSH, LQKENI. V gave up 3 bases and J gave up 6 bases, with 18 bases separating them. CDR3 length: 15 residues. The CDR3 nucleotides are TGTGCCAGCTCACCGGTGGGTTCGAGGGACGTCGAGCAGTACTTC. Amino acid sequence: CASSPVGSRDVEQYF.

The CDR3 protein is CASSSGGRTEAFF. The CDR3 bases are TGTGCCAGTAGTTCAGGGGGCCGGACTGAAGCTTTCTTT. This rearrangement joins TRBV19 to TRBJ1-1; TRBD1 matches 8 bases. The V gene end was trimmed by 5 bases and the J gene end by 5 bases; junction bases not matched to a gene: 4. The CDR3 has 13 residues. Germline assignment: CDR1 LNHDA and CDR2 SQIVND (reference sequence). The full variable domain, completed using reference TRBV19 and TRBJ1-1, is DGGITQSPKYLFRKEGQNVTLSCEQNLNHDAMYWYRQDPGQGLRLIYYSQIVNDFQKGDIAEGYSVSREKKESFPLTVTSAQKNPTAFYLCASSSGGRTEAFFGQGTRLTVV.

The chain is built from TRBV7-2 and TRBJ2-1; TRBD2 might be the D (6 bases). V was clipped by 5 bases and J by 6 bases, with 17 bases between them. Germline values: CDR1 SGHTA, CDR2 FQGNSA. The CDR3 has 15 amino acids. The CDR3 DNA sequence: TGTGCCAGCAGCCCCCTGGCGACTAGTACCAATGAGCAGTTCTTC. This sequence encodes CASSPLATSTNEQFF.

This rearrangement joins TRBV27 to TRBJ1-5, with D unclear. The CDR3 runs 16 residues. The V and J ends lost 2 bases and 6 bases respectively, with 17 bases between them. Germline values: CDR1 MNHEY, CDR2 SMNVEV (reference sequence). CDR3 coding DNA: TGTGCCAGCAGTTTACGTTCATCGCAGTTTGGTCAGCCCCAGCATTTT. Residues: CASSLRSSQFGQPQHF.

V gene TRBV5-1 combines with J gene TRBJ2-1; D possibly corresponds to TRBD1 (6 bases). This CDR3 contains 16 residues. Germline CDR1 is SGHRS and CDR2 is YFSETQ. Trimming stripped 5 bases from V and 4 bases from J, with 19 bases between. For the CDR3, the DNA is TGCGCCAGCAGGTTGAGGGGGACGGACCCTTACAATGAGCAGTTCTTC. Translation: CASRLRGTDPYNEQFF.

V gene TRBV9 combines with J gene TRBJ2-5; TRBD1 or TRBD2 may be the D gene (6 bases each). The CDR3 is 14 amino acids. In germline, CDR1 is SGDLS, CDR2 YYNGEE. V lost 4 bases and J lost 5, with 15 bases in between. CDR3 region: CASSQVGGLETQYF. CDR3 sequence (DNA): TGTGCCAGCAGCCAAGTCGGGGGCTTGGAGACCCAGTACTTC.